This TCR beta chain was sequenced during a study of T cell therapy after organ transplantation. Looking at the study overall: T cells were expanded 2 to 3 weeks with 30 CMV class I/II epitopes. CMV-specific T cells, median 1.92 x 10^8, were given as 2 to 6 intravenous infusions. General observations from the study: Concurrent antirejection and antiviral drugs remain unassessed confounders. Reconstitution after therapy seemingly combined transferred and product-undetected endogenous clonotypes.

Germline lookup yields CDR1 MGHRA and CDR2 YSYEKL. V shed 0 bases and J shed 3 bases, with 5 bases lying between them. This CDR3 is 13 amino acids long. Assay used: immunoSEQ multiplex PCR; TCRdb lists only in-frame clones, some missing. Here the sample spans about 48,000 clones, about 94% being singletons. Remarks on this clone: The antigen remains undetermined.

V and J are TRBV4-1 and TRBJ2-5; D uncertain. This TCR was recovered from a human patient who had received a solid organ transplant and had CMV disease. The material sequenced was CD8+ T cells from blood, taken before autologous CMV-specific T cell therapy. The CDR3 nucleotides are TGCGCCAGCAGCCAAGATTTTGAAGAGACCCAGTACTTC. Translating it yields CASSQDFEETQYF.